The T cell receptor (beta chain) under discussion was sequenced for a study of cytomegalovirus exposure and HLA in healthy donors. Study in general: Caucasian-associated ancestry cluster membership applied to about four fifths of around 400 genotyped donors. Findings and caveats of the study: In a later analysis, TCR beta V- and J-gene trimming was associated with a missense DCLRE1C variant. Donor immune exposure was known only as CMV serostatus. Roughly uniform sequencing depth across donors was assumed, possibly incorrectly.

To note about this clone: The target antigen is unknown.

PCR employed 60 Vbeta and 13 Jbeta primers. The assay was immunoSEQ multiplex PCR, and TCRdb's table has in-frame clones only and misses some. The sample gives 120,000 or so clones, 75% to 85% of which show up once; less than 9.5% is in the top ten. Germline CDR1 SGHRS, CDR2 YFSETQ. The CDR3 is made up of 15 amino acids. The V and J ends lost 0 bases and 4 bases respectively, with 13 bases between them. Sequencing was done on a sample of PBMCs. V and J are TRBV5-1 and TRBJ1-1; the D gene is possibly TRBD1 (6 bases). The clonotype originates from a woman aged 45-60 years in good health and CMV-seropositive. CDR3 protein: CASSLVGGRTTEAFF. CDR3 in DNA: TGCGCCAGCAGCTTGGTAGGGGGACGGACCACTGAAGCTTTCTTT.